One sample yielded the 21 T cell receptor beta chains listed below, sequenced in a study of T-cell reconstitution after alpha-beta-depleted transplantation in children. A library of TCRbeta sequences, prepared with unique molecular identifiers, was generated. Each CDR3 protein gets one entry after TCRdb re-called the PCR reads with MiXCR. Counted here are under 20,000 distinct CDR3 sequences, 13% occurring once; the ten biggest clones make up approximately 40%. Source: PBMCs, mostly from graft donor cells, taken 60 days after TCRalphabeta/CD19-depleted stem cell transplant. These receptors all come from a female patient aged 2-9 years who had a stem cell transplant for congenital amegakaryocytic thrombocytopenia, so the T cells may come from the graft donor.

This clonotype appeared many times. The chain couples TRBV27 to TRBJ1-2, with 8 bases identical to TRBD1. Germline trimming cut 3 bases from V and 5 bases from J; bases unmatched to any gene: 5. CDR1 and CDR2 from the germline V gene are MNHEY and SMNVEV (reference sequence). The CDR3 consists of 14 residues. For the CDR3, the DNA is TGTGCCAGCAGTTTGACAGGGGCCAATTATGGCTACACCTTC. Translated, it gives CASSLTGANYGYTF.

The gene calls are TRBV7-9 and TRBJ2-7, with D hard to call. V was cut by 8 bases and J by 2 bases, with 16 bases left in between. This CDR3 is built from 14 residues. From germline, CDR1 is SEHNR and CDR2 FQNEAQ (reference sequence). CDR3 region: CASGHGQLPYEQYF. Written as DNA, the CDR3 is TGTGCCAGCGGCCATGGGCAGCTCCCCTACGAGCAGTACTTC.

This clonotype was seen repeatedly, ten times or more. The chain is built from TRBV5-1 and TRBJ2-5, with a tentative D call TRBD1 (5 bases). V shed 1 base and J shed 3 bases, with 13 bases lying between them. The germline V gene has CDR1 SGHRS and CDR2 YFSETQ. This CDR3 has 15 residues. The DNA of the CDR3 is TGCGCCAGCAGCTTGAGGTTAGCAGGGAAAGAGACCCAGTACTTC. Residues: CASSLRLAGKETQYF.

This clonotype was recorded at least ten times. The V and J genes are TRBV14 and TRBJ2-3; D is unresolved. The CDR3 consists of 14 residues. V was trimmed by 2 bases and J by 0 bases, leaving 6 bases between them. Germline V gives CDR1 SGHDN, CDR2 FVKESK. The CDR3 DNA is TGTGCCAGCAGCCAAAGTCCCAGCACAGATACGCAGTATTTT. It codes for CASSQSPSTDTQYF.

This clonotype was seen ten or more times. The rearrangement uses TRBV12-3 or TRBV12-4 and TRBJ2-1, with TRBD1 matching over 7 bases. Unmatched junction bases numbered 6, after V lost 4 bases and J lost 6 bases. This CDR3 has 14 residues. DNA for the CDR3: TGTGCCAGCAGTTCCGAGGGGGCTCCCAATGAGCAGTTCTTC. This codes for CASSSEGAPNEQFF.

This clonotype was counted ten times or more. This rearrangement joins TRBV2 to TRBJ1-1; 8 bases map to TRBD1. The CDR3 is 16 amino acids. Trimming cost V 5 bases and J 3 bases; bases outside gene matches: 11. CDR1 is SNHLY, CDR2 FYNNEI, per germline. The CDR3 nucleotides are TGTGCCAGCAGTCGACCTGCTACAGGGGGGGACACTGAAGCTTTCTTT. It yields the protein CASSRPATGGDTEAFF.

The V gene is TRBV4-1, the J gene TRBJ2-5; D remains ambiguous. The CDR3 has 14 residues. CDR1 is MGHRA and CDR2 is YSYEKL in the germline V gene. Trimming removed 1 base at V and 2 bases at J, with 8 bases between. CDR3 nucleotides: TGCGCCAGCAGCCAAGGATCGAGACAAGAGACCCAGTACTTC. Translating it yields CASSQGSRQETQYF.

The table lists this clonotype with many counts. The chain recombines TRBV28 with TRBJ1-2; D is unclear. The V end lost 6 bases, the J end lost 3 bases, and 14 bases lay between the germline ends. The CDR3 runs 14 residues. Germline V lookup: CDR1 MDHEN, CDR2 SYDVKM. CDR3 bases: TGTGCCAGCAGCCCGCCGGGAGCTGACTATGGCTACACCTTC. Amino acid sequence: CASSPPGADYGYTF.

This clonotype was observed at least ten times. The chain links TRBV6-6 to TRBJ1-5, with TRBD1 matching 10 bases. The CDR3 totals 13 residues. J lost 6 bases, V lost 8 bases, and 4 bases had no gene match. Germline V CDR1 and CDR2: MNHNY, SVGAGI (reference sequence). The CDR3 nucleotides read TGTGCCAGCTCCCGGGACAGGGGTCAGCCCCAGCATTTT. Protein: CASSRDRGQPQHF.

In its sample, this clonotype was seen a few times. The chain links TRBV11-2 to TRBJ2-7, with D possibly matching TRBD1 (6 bases). CDR3 length: 16 amino acids. V was shortened by 5 bases and J by 3 bases, with 20 bases between the two germline ends. The germline V gene encodes CDR1 SGHAT and CDR2 FQNNGV. The CDR3 region is CASSDETGTNYYEQYF. Written as DNA, the CDR3 is TGTGCCAGCAGCGACGAAACCGGGACAAACTACTACGAGCAGTACTTC.

For the CDR3, the DNA is TGTGCCAGTAGTATTGGGCAGGGAGGGAACATTCAGTACTTC. It translates to CASSIGQGGNIQYF. This rearrangement joins TRBV19 to TRBJ2-4, with 7 bases aligning to TRBD2. The CDR3 runs 14 residues. Germline V gives CDR1 LNHDA, CDR2 SQIVND (reference sequence). J gave up 7 bases and V 3 bases, and 6 bases lay outside the gene matches. The complete variable domain, with remaining parts taken from reference TRBV19 and TRBJ2-4, reads DGGITQSPKYLFRKEGQNVTLSCEQNLNHDAMYWYRQDPGQGLRLIYYSQIVNDFQKGDIAEGYSVSREKKESFPLTVTSAQKNPTAFYLCASSIGQGGNIQYFGAGTRLSVL.

In this sample, this clonotype turned up many times. J is TRBJ1-2 and V is TRBV5-6; D gene ambiguous. The CDR3 sequence is 13 residues long. Germline loops: CDR1 SGHDT, CDR2 YYEEEE. The V and J ends lost 4 bases and 8 bases respectively, with 15 bases between them. As DNA, the CDR3 is TGTGCCAGCAGCGAAGGGCGATTGGACGGCTACACCTTC. As protein: CASSEGRLDGYTF.

This clonotype was picked up many times. The junction differs from germline at one of its ends, possibly a read error. V usage is TRBV2 and J usage is TRBJ1-2; 10 bases match TRBD1. Germline values: CDR1 SNHLY, CDR2 FYNNEI. This CDR3 has 13 amino acids. The CDR3 is CASSETPGQGTPF. For the CDR3, the DNA is TGTGCCAGCAGTGAAACTCCGGGACAGGGGACCCCCTTC. Based on the CDR3 plus reference TRBV2 and TRBJ1-2, the full variable domain is EPEVTQTPSHQVTQMGQEVILRCVPISNHLYFYWYRQILGQKVEFLVSFYNNEISEKSEIFDDQFSVERPDGSNFTLKIRSTKLEDSAMYFCASSETPGQGTPFGSGTRLTVV.

In this sample, this clonotype turned up many times. V is TRBV20-1 and J is TRBJ2-3, with a possible D match to TRBD2 (5 bases). The length of the CDR3 is 12 residues. In germline, CDR1 is DFQATT, CDR2 SNEGSKA (reference sequence). V lost 3 bases and J lost 9, with 13 bases in between. The CDR3 loop reads CSASPTSETQYF. In DNA form, the CDR3 reads TGCAGTGCTAGTCCTACTAGTGAGACGCAGTATTTT.

This clonotype was picked up many times. J is TRBJ2-1 and V is TRBV19; no definite D call. The CDR3 is 11 residues long. Germline lookup yields CDR1 LNHDA and CDR2 SQIVND (reference sequence). Trimming removed 8 bases from V and 4 bases from J, with 6 bases in between. Here the CDR3 reads CASEEYNEQFF. The CDR3 DNA reads as TGTGCCAGTGAGGAATACAATGAGCAGTTCTTC.

This clonotype was recorded only once. V gene TRBV28 combines with J gene TRBJ2-7; TRBD1 matches 7 bases. The length of the CDR3 is 11 residues. J gave up 4 bases and V 7 bases, and 1 base lay outside the gene matches. From germline, CDR1 is MDHEN and CDR2 SYDVKM. CDR3 DNA sequence: TGTGCCAGCACGACAGGGTACGAGCAGTACTTC. Translating it yields CASTTGYEQYF.

This clonotype occurred many times. The gene calls are TRBV7-9 and TRBJ1-2; no definite D call. Deletions cut 2 bases from V and 2 bases from J, with 9 bases between. Germline-derived CDR1 and CDR2 are SEHNR and FQNEAQ (reference sequence). The CDR3 is 14 amino acids. The CDR3 sequence: CASSLSTFNYGYTF. As DNA, the CDR3 is TGTGCCAGCAGCTTAAGCACATTCAACTATGGCTACACCTTC.

V and J are TRBV30 and TRBJ2-1; TRBD2 aligns across 9 bases. V shed 4 bases and J 2 bases; nucleotides not matched to a gene: 0. The germline V gene has CDR1 GTSNPN and CDR2 SVGIG (reference sequence). This CDR3 has 13 amino acids. The CDR3 nucleotides are TGTGCCTGGACTAGCGGGACCTACAATGAGCAGTTCTTC. As protein: CAWTSGTYNEQFF.

This clonotype was counted a single time. The J gene is TRBJ2-1, the V gene TRBV29-1; no firm D call. Germline V gene sequence: CDR1 SQVTM, CDR2 ANQGSEA. The CDR3 has 13 residues. Trimming left V 2 bases short and J 7 bases short, with 12 bases between. CDR3 protein: CSVEPVWDNEQFF. The CDR3 DNA follows: TGCAGCGTTGAACCCGTCTGGGATAATGAGCAGTTCTTC.

The chain links TRBV4-2 to TRBJ1-1; the D is unclear. Trimming removed 8 bases from V and 0 bases from J, with 16 bases in between. The germline V gene encodes CDR1 LGHNA and CDR2 YNFKEQ. CDR3 size: 15 residues. CDR3 coding DNA: TGTGCCAGCGGCGGCGGGGTCATAATGAACACTGAAGCTTTCTTT. Translation: CASGGGVIMNTEAFF.

There are many counts of this clonotype. V and J are TRBV6-1 and TRBJ2-7; 7 bases are a match to TRBD2. The length of the CDR3 is 15 residues. CDR1 and CDR2 from the germline V gene are MNHNS and SASEGT. The junction had 6 bases not matched to a gene; V was cut back by 2 bases and J by 2 bases. CDR3 coding DNA: TGTGCCAGCAGTGAAAAGGGAGGGGCCCCCTACGAGCAGTACTTC. It encodes CASSEKGGAPYEQYF.